This T cell receptor beta chain comes out of a study of response to subunit inactivated influenza vaccine. Study outcomes and limitations: There was a suggestion from the authors that each seasonal influenza vaccination recruits few new T cells.

In its sample, this clonotype was seen a few times. The antigen remains undetermined. Germline V gene data show CDR1 as SEHNR and CDR2 as FQNEAQ (reference sequence). The CDR3 covers 16 residues. Losses at the gene ends were 5 bases for V and 0 bases for J; bases not matched to a gene: 7. TCRdb reanalysed the RT-PCR reads using MiXCR and keeps one entry per CDR3 protein. This sample has more than 450,000 distinct CDR3 sequences, with approximately 11% found just once. Separately, the same data were catalogued under a study of T cells expressing NK-cell markers. That work contributes: As the method of synthesis, 5'RACE template switching with UMIs yielded TCR beta cDNA. There were seven HCMV-seropositive donors and one seronegative donor among the eight sequenced. Dominant NKG2C+ clonotypes in a handful of donors made up roughly 1.0-7.5% of CD8+ T cells. For a few donors, these clonotypes were likewise the leading ones in the CD3+CD56-NKG2C+ fraction.

The gene calls are TRBV7-9 and TRBJ2-4, with TRBD1 matching over 7 bases. The origin of this receptor is a man aged 45-65 years who received an inactivated influenza vaccine. The sequencing used PBMCs from blood, collected on the day of vaccination. CDR3 residues: CASSTRTGPAKNIQYF. CDR3 DNA sequence: TGTGCCAGCAGCACCCGGACAGGCCCAGCCAAAAACATTCAGTACTTC.